Sequencing of this T cell receptor beta chain was carried out in a study of cytomegalovirus exposure and HLA in healthy donors. The wider study: In an earlier analysis, 90 million to 130 million unique TCR beta sequences were found from 150 million to 200 million T cells. Study-wide findings and caveats: Analysis was performed later, and it showed HLA-associated TCR beta chains to be more clonally expanded than equally common others. Later on, a genetic analysis was performed. It linked a missense variant in DCLRE1C with V- and J-gene trimming of TCR beta.

The PCR contained 60 Vbeta and 13 Jbeta primers. Generated by immunoSEQ multiplex PCR, the TCRdb table keeps only in-frame clones and is missing some. The table lists tens of thousands of clones, 65% to 90% of them singletons. This clone has a handful of counts. The antigen is not known. The CDR3 runs to 12 residues. Per the germline V gene, CDR1 is MNHEY and CDR2 is SVGAGI. The V end was cut by 0 bases, the J end by 6 bases, with 6 bases between. This sequence was found in a woman under 30 in good health and CMV-seropositive. V usage is TRBV6-5 and J usage is TRBJ2-7, with D uncertain. Sequencing used PBMCs. For the CDR3, the DNA is TGTGCCAGCAGTTACTCCAGAGGCGAGCAGTACTTC. It codes for CASSYSRGEQYF.